A single sample is the source of the 6 T cell receptor beta chains below, sequenced in a study of blood T cell repertoires in COVID-19. TCRdb's copy holds only in-frame clones and misses some; the assay was immunoSEQ multiplex PCR. The sample lists tens of thousands of clones, more than 65% occurring once. The sequencing sample was made of peripheral blood. These receptors originate from a man aged 45 to 65 with acute or convalescent COVID-19.

Only one count was recorded for this clone. This rearrangement joins TRBV29-1 to TRBJ2-1; TRBD1 aligns across 8 bases. CDR1 and CDR2 from the germline V gene are SQVTM and ANQGSEA. With V trimmed by 7 bases and J by 3 bases, 2 bases remained unmatched. This CDR3 has 12 residues. CDR3 DNA sequence: TGCAGCGAGGACAGGGTCTACAATGAGCAGTTCTTC. Protein: CSEDRVYNEQFF.

This rearrangement joins TRBV28 to TRBJ1-5; a possible D gene is TRBD1 (6 bases). Germline lookup yields CDR1 MDHEN and CDR2 SYDVKM. This CDR3 has 16 amino acids. The V gene lost 6 bases and the J gene lost 0 bases, with 15 bases spanning the gap. The chain's CDR3 is CASSTSGQPSNQPQHF. CDR3 DNA: TGTGCCAGCAGCACCTCCGGACAGCCTAGCAATCAGCCCCAGCATTTT.

V gene TRBV5-1 combines with J gene TRBJ2-3, with TRBD2 identical over 9 bases. Germline CDR1 is SGHRS and CDR2 is YFSETQ. V lost 0 bases to trimming and J lost 1 base; unmatched junction nucleotides: 3. The CDR3 covers 16 residues. The CDR3 coding sequence is TGCGCCAGCAGCTTGGAGCCTAGCGGGGGCACAGATACGCAGTATTTT. Translation: CASSLEPSGGTDTQYF.

The chain combines TRBV4-3 with TRBJ2-1, with D unclear. CDR1 and CDR2 (germline): LGHNA, YSLEER. V dropped 1 base and J dropped 2 bases, with 6 bases sitting between them. This CDR3 comprises 14 residues. The DNA of the CDR3 is TGCGCCAGCAGCCAAGGCAGAACCTACAATGAGCAGTTCTTC. This gives the protein CASSQGRTYNEQFF.

The gene calls are TRBV5-4 and TRBJ2-3; 8 nucleotides agree with TRBD2. This CDR3 spans 15 amino acids. The V segment lost 4 bases and the J segment 3 bases; nucleotides outside the gene matches: 7. Germline V lookup: CDR1 SGHNT, CDR2 YYREEE (reference sequence). The CDR3 spells CASSPGLVNTDTQYF. In DNA form, the CDR3 reads TGTGCCAGCAGCCCGGGACTAGTGAATACAGATACGCAGTATTTT. The entire variable domain, with the rest obtained from reference TRBV5-4 and TRBJ2-3, is as follows: ETGVTQSPTHLIKTRGQQVTLRCSSQSGHNTVSWYQQALGQGPQFIFQYYREEENGRGNFPPRFSGLQFPNYSSELNVNALELDDSALYLCASSPGLVNTDTQYFGPGTRLTVL.

This clone came up once. This chain links TRBV11-2 with TRBJ1-6; TRBD1 is a possible D gene (6 bases). V lost 1 base and J lost 7, with 11 bases in between. CDR1 SGHAT and CDR2 FQNNGV come from the germline V gene. This CDR3 has 15 residues. In nucleotides, the CDR3 is TGTGCCAGCAGCTTAGTAGGACAGACCAATTCACCCCTCCACTTT. Its protein product is CASSLVGQTNSPLHF.